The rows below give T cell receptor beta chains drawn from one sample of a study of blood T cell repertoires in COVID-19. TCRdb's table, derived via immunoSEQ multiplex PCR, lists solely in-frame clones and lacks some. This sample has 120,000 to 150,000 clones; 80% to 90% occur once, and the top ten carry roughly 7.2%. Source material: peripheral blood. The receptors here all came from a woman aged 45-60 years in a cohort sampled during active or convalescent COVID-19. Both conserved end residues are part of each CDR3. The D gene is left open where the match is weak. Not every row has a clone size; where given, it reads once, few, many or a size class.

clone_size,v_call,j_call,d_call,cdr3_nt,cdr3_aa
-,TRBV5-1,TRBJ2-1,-,TGCGCCAGCAGCTTGGGACTAGGCATCAATGAGCAGTTCTTC,CASSLGLGINEQFF
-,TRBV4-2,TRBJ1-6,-,TGTGCCAGCAGCCAAGATGTAACAGCCTATAATTCACCCCTCCACTTT,CASSQDVTAYNSPLHF
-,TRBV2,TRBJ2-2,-,TGTGCCAGCAGTGGGGACACGGCAAACACCGGGGAGCTGTTTTTT,CASSGDTANTGELFF
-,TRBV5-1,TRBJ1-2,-,TGCGCCAGCAGCTTGGCTCCCGGACAGATTATCTATGGCTACACCTTC,CASSLAPGQIIYGYTF
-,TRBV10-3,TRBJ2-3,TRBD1,TGTGCCATCAACACGGGACAGGTGACAGATACGCAGTATTTT,CAINTGQVTDTQYF
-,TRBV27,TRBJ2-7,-,TGTGCCAGCAGTTTATCGCGATCGCTTGACGAGCAGTACTTC,CASSLSRSLDEQYF
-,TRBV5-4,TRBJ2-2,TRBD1,TGTGCCAGCAGCTTCCCAGGGGGTCTTAACACCGGGGAGCTGTTTTTT,CASSFPGGLNTGELFF
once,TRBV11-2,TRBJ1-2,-,TGTGCCAGCAGCCACAGGGATTCCTATGGCTACACCTTC,CASSHRDSYGYTF
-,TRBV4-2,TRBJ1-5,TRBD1,TGTGCCAGCAGCCAAGATCATGCAGGGGGGAATCAGCCCCAGCATTTT,CASSQDHAGGNQPQHF
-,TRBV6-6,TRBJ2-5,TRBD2,TGTGCCAGCAGTTTTGTTAGCGGGGGCCTCTGGGAGACCCAGTACTTC,CASSFVSGGLWETQYF
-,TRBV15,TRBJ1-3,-,TGTGCCACCAACCTGCGGGAGACTGGAAACACCATATATTTT,CATNLRETGNTIYF
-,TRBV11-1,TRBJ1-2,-,TGTGCCAGCTCACAGGTTAACTATGGCTACACCTTC,CASSQVNYGYTF
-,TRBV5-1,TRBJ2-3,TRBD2,TGCGCCAGCAGCTCATGGACTAGCGGCACAGATACGCAGTATTTT,CASSSWTSGTDTQYF
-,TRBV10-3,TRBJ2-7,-,TGTGCCATCAGTGGGGACACAACCTACGAGCAGTACTTC,CAISGDTTYEQYF
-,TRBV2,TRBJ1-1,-,TGTGCCAGCAGTGGGCAGGGATGGACTGAAGCTTTCTTT,CASSGQGWTEAFF
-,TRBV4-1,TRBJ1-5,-,TGCGCCAGCAGCCAAGGGAGAGACAGGTACAATCAGCCCCAGCATTTT,CASSQGRDRYNQPQHF
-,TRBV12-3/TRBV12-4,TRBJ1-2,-,TGTGCCAGCAGTAAGGGGGTCCGGAACGGCTACACCTTC,CASSKGVRNGYTF
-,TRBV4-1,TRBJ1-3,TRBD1,TGCGCCAGCAGCCAAGAATGGACGGGACAGGGAGGTTTAAACACCATATATTTT,CASSQEWTGQGGLNTIYF
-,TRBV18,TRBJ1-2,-,TGTGCCAGCTCACCACCTACGGGAGGCTACACCTTC,CASSPPTGGYTF
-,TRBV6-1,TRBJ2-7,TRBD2,TGTGCCAGCAGCTCCACTAGCGGGGGCGGGGAGCAGTACTTC,CASSSTSGGGEQYF
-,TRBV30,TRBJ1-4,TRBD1,TGTGCCTGGAGGGGACGACAGGGAACTAATGAAAAACTGTTTTTT,CAWRGRQGTNEKLFF
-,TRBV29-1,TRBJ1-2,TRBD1,TGCAGCGTTGACACCCAGACAGGGACCAGTCACTATGGCTACACCTTC,CSVDTQTGTSHYGYTF
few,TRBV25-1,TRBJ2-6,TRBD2,TGTGCCAGCAGTGGAACTAGCGGGGGGGAATCTGGGGCCAACGTCCTGACTTTC,CASSGTSGGESGANVLTF
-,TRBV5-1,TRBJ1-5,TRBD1,TGCGCCAGCGCTCCGGACAGGGACGATCAGCCCCAGCATTTT,CASAPDRDDQPQHF
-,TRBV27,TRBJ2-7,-,TGTGCCAGCAGTTTGAGGGCCTCCTACGAGCAGTACTTC,CASSLRASYEQYF
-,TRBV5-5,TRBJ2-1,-,TGTGCCAGCAGCGAGCCAGGGGCCCCTGAGCAGTTCTTC,CASSEPGAPEQFF
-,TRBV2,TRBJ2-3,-,TGTGCCAGCCGGAGCGGGTCCACCACAGATACGCAGTATTTT,CASRSGSTTDTQYF
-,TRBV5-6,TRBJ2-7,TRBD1,TGTGCCAGCAGCGCCCGGACAGGGTCCTACGAGCAGTACTTC,CASSARTGSYEQYF
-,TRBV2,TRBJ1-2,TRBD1,TGTGCCAGCAGCATACAGGGGAATGGCTACACCTTC,CASSIQGNGYTF
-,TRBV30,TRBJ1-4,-,TGTGCCTGGAGTGCCACAGGCCAAAATGAAAAACTGTTTTTT,CAWSATGQNEKLFF
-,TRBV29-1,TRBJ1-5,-,TGCAGCGTTGTTGAGGGCAGTAGCAATCAGCCCCAGCATTTT,CSVVEGSSNQPQHF
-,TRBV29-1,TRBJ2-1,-,TGCAGCGTCGAACTGTCAGGGATCAATGAGCAGTTCTTC,CSVELSGINEQFF
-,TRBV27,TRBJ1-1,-,TGTGCCAGCAGGTCGAGGACTGAAGCTTTCTTT,CASRSRTEAFF
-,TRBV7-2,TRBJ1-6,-,TGTGCCAGCAGCTTTAACAAGAATTCACCCCTCCACTTT,CASSFNKNSPLHF
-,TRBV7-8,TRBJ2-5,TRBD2,TGTGCCAGCAGCCAAGGACTAGCGGGGGGCCACCAAGAGACCCAGTACTTC,CASSQGLAGGHQETQYF
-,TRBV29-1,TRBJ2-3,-,TGCAGCGTGCCGTCTAACCCTGGCACAGATACGCAGTATTTT,CSVPSNPGTDTQYF
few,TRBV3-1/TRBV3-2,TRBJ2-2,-,TGTGCCAGCAGCCTAACAGCTGCGAACACCGGGGAGCTGTTTTTT,CASSLTAANTGELFF
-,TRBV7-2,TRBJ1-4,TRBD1,TGTGCCAGCAACCTACAGGGGAGGTCCAATGAAAAACTGTTTTTT,CASNLQGRSNEKLFF
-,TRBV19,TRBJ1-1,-,TGTGCCAGTAGTATTGGCAGGAAGAACACTGAAGCTTTCTTT,CASSIGRKNTEAFF
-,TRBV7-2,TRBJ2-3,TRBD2,TGTGCCAGCAGCTTTACTAGTGGACTAGCGGGGGGGACAGATACGCAGTATTTT,CASSFTSGLAGGTDTQYF
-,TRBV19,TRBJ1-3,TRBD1,TGTGCCAGTAGTGTCCCAGGGGGGCCCTCTGGAAACACCATATATTTT,CASSVPGGPSGNTIYF
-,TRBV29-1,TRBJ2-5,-,TGCAGCTCAAGGACAGCGGAAGAGACCCAGTACTTC,CSSRTAEETQYF
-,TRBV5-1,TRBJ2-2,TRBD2,TGCGCCAGCAGCTTGGCGATTGGGCTAGCGGGGAGGAACACCGGGGAGCTGTTTTTT,CASSLAIGLAGRNTGELFF
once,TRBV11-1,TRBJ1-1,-,TGTGCCAGCAGCTTAGTGTCTTCAGGGGCAGCTTTCTTT,CASSLVSSGAAFF
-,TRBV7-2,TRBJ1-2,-,TGTGCCAGCAGCTTTTGGCGGACCGGGGATAATTATGGCTACACCTTC,CASSFWRTGDNYGYTF
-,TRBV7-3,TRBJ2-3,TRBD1,TGTGCCAGCAGCTTACAGGGGGCAGATACGCAGTATTTT,CASSLQGADTQYF
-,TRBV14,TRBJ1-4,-,TGTGCCAGCAGCCAATGGGCAGGGAATAATGAAAAACTGTTTTTT,CASSQWAGNNEKLFF
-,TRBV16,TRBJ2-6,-,TGTGCCAGCAGCCAATTATTGGCACCTGGGGCCAACGTCCTGACTTTC,CASSQLLAPGANVLTF
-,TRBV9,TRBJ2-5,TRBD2,TGTGCCAGCAGCGTTGGGACTAGCGGGGGGCAAGAGACCCAGTACTTC,CASSVGTSGGQETQYF
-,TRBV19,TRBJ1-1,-,TGTGCCAGTACCATGACAGAGAACACTGAAGCTTTCTTT,CASTMTENTEAFF
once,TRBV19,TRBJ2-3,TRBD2,TGTGCCAGTAGTATAGAGCTAACTAGCGGGAACACAGATACGCAGTATTTT,CASSIELTSGNTDTQYF
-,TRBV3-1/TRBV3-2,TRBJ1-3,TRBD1,TGTGCCAGCAGCCAGGGACAGGGGGCTACTGGAAACACCATATATTTT,CASSQGQGATGNTIYF
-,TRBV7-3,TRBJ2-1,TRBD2,TGTGCCAGCAGCCCCCTTAGCGGGGGGCGAGGTGAGCAGTTCTTC,CASSPLSGGRGEQFF